These T cell receptor beta chains were read from a single sample in a study of blood T cells in healthy people across ages. TCRdb used MiXCR to reprocess the 5' RACE reads, holding one entry per CDR3 protein. This sample yields under 2 million distinct CDR3 sequences, of which approximately 32% are seen a single time; approximately 11% belongs to the top ten. The sequencing sample was made of blood. The source is a woman aged 30 to 39 in good health. Both conserved end residues are part of each CDR3. A D gene is named only where the DNA matches it firmly. Only some rows state a clone size, as once, few, many or a class for expanded clones.

-	TRBV11-2	many	TRBJ2-7	CASSSPWQGGEQYF	TGTGCCAGCAGCTCCCCCTGGCAGGGGGGGGAGCAGTACTTC
TRBD1	TRBV6-1	once	TRBJ1-5	CASRTRQGAQPQHF	TGTGCCAGCAGGACCCGACAGGGGGCTCAGCCCCAGCATTTT
-	TRBV20-1	-	TRBJ2-1	CSARDTGTGHEQFF	TGCAGTGCTAGAGATACTGGGACTGGTCATGAGCAGTTCTTC
-	TRBV20-1	-	TRBJ2-1	CSARGGLAEQFF	TGCAGTGCTAGAGGGGGCTTAGCGGAGCAGTTCTTC
TRBD1	TRBV10-3	-	TRBJ2-1	CAIRGQGSYNEQFF	TGTGCCATCAGGGGACAGGGCTCCTACAATGAGCAGTTCTTC
-	TRBV7-9	many	TRBJ2-3	CASSLPDTQYF	TGTGCCAGCAGCTTACCGGATACGCAGTATTTT
TRBD1	TRBV9	-	TRBJ1-5	CASSEGTVRPQHF	TGTGCCAGCAGCGAAGGGACAGTCCGGCCCCAGCATTTT
TRBD2	TRBV7-9	-	TRBJ2-1	CASSPSRAGGLNEQFF	TGTGCCAGCAGCCCCTCGCGGGCGGGGGGTCTTAATGAGCAGTTCTTC
TRBD1	TRBV9	-	TRBJ2-7	CASSPGTASVSSYEQYF	TGTGCCAGCAGCCCCGGGACAGCGTCAGTTAGCTCCTACGAGCAGTACTTC
TRBD2	TRBV10-2	-	TRBJ2-5	CASRFSGGGQETQYF	TGCGCCAGCAGGTTTAGCGGGGGAGGCCAAGAGACCCAGTACTTC
TRBD1	TRBV18	-	TRBJ1-1	CAGTGTALEAFF	TGTGCCGGCACTGGGACAGCACTTGAAGCTTTCTTT
TRBD2	TRBV25-1	few	TRBJ2-7	CASSDHIAGGPAYEQYF	TGTGCCAGCAGTGACCACATAGCGGGAGGGCCGGCCTACGAGCAGTACTTC
TRBD1	TRBV5-1	few	TRBJ2-1	CASTSRQGSYNEQFF	TGCGCCAGCACCTCAAGACAGGGGTCCTACAATGAGCAGTTCTTC
-	TRBV9	few	TRBJ2-1	CASTRGSRAHNEQFF	TGTGCCAGCACCAGGGGTAGCAGGGCCCACAATGAGCAGTTCTTC
-	TRBV3-1	-	TRBJ1-5	CASSQAPKQPQHF	TGTGCCAGCAGCCAGGCCCCCAAGCAGCCCCAGCATTTT